Listed here are 32 T cell receptor beta chains from one sample, sequenced in a study of vaccination and CD4 T cells after COVID-19. TCRdb recomputed calls from the PCR reads with MiXCR, one row per CDR3 protein. This repertoire shows roughly 25,000 distinct CDR3 sequences, approximately 51% found once; its top ten account for about 1%. Sequenced material: CD4+ T cells from blood, taken before SARS-CoV-2 vaccination. The receptors come from a human donor who had recovered from COVID-19.

The chain links TRBV21-1 to TRBJ2-3; the table names TRBD2, a call not compared with the DNA. TRBV21-1 is a listed pseudogene. The length of the CDR3 is 21 residues. The CDR3 here is CAPSKLSRLAGTKTTTDTQYF. Here the CDR3 DNA reads TGTGCCCCAAGCAAACTCAGTCGGCTAGCGGGAACAAAAACTACCACAGATACGCAGTATTTT.

The gene calls are TRBV7-9 and TRBJ2-7; D uncertain. Germline V gives CDR1 SEHNR, CDR2 FQNEAQ (reference sequence). Trimming removed 0 bases from V and 9 bases from J, with 12 bases in between. CDR3 length: 13 residues. The CDR3 sequence: CASSLASEIGQYF. CDR3 sequence (DNA): TGTGCCAGCAGCTTAGCGTCGGAGATCGGGCAGTACTTC.

This chain joins TRBV2 and TRBJ2-6; D ambiguous. Trimming took off 3 bases at V and 0 bases at J, with 6 bases between the two ends. The CDR3 is 15 amino acids. Germline CDR1 reads SNHLY; CDR2 reads FYNNEI. The CDR3, as DNA: TGTGCCAGCAGTGATGCCAGCTCTGGGGCCAACGTCCTGACTTTC. Amino acids: CASSDASSGANVLTF.

This clonotype was recorded only once. V usage is TRBV28 and J usage is TRBJ2-7; 12 bases fit TRBD2. This CDR3 is built from 14 residues. V shed 5 bases and J 1 base; nucleotides not matched to a gene: 0. CDR1 MDHEN and CDR2 SYDVKM come from the germline V gene. The CDR3 is CASSLAGGSYEQYF. In DNA, the CDR3 is TGTGCCAGCAGTCTAGCGGGAGGGTCCTACGAGCAGTACTTC.

This chain joins TRBV18 and TRBJ1-1; no firm D call. Per the germline V gene, CDR1 is KGHSH and CDR2 is LQKENI. The V end was cut by 2 bases, the J end by 2 bases, with 6 bases between. CDR3 length equals 13 residues. CDR3 residues: CASSPIDNTEAFF. In nucleotides, the CDR3 is TGTGCCAGCTCACCAATCGACAACACTGAAGCTTTCTTT.

The chain is built from TRBV20-1 and TRBJ2-1; a weak D match, TRBD1 (7 bases). CDR3 length: 15 residues. V shed 3 bases and J shed 6 bases, with 18 bases lying between them. From germline, CDR1 is DFQATT and CDR2 SNEGSKA (reference sequence). The CDR3 region is CSASPGGFLGNEQFF. CDR3 DNA sequence: TGCAGTGCTAGCCCAGGGGGGTTCCTTGGCAATGAGCAGTTCTTC.

V gene TRBV20-1 combines with J gene TRBJ1-1, with 9 bases identical to TRBD1. This CDR3 is built from 16 residues. Per the germline V gene, CDR1 is DFQATT and CDR2 is SNEGSKA (reference sequence). J was trimmed by 5 bases and V by 4 bases; bases with no gene match: 14. For the CDR3, the DNA is TGCAGTGCTACCACCGCCCCGGGACAGGGAAGGACTGAAGCTTTCTTT. It encodes CSATTAPGQGRTEAFF.

The V call is TRBV7-3, the J call TRBJ2-3; D unresolved. The CDR3 totals 14 residues. Trimming took off 0 bases at V and 5 bases at J, with 9 bases between the two ends. Germline CDR1 and CDR2: SGHTA and FQGTGA. The CDR3, as DNA: TGTGCCAGCAGCTTAACCTCGGCTAGAGATACGCAGTATTTT. Amino acid sequence: CASSLTSARDTQYF.

This clonotype was counted a few times. J is TRBJ1-5 and V is TRBV6-7, with 10 bases that match TRBD1. TRBV6-7 is known as an ORF, though its function is uncertain. This CDR3 region has 19 residues. V shed 8 bases and J 0 bases; nucleotides not matched to a gene: 16. Here the CDR3 DNA reads TGTGCCAGCGATAAGAACCACGGACAGGGGGAATATAGCAATCAGCCCCAGCATTTT. This codes for CASDKNHGQGEYSNQPQHF.

The chain combines TRBV7-8 with TRBJ2-5, with 11 bases that match TRBD2. This CDR3 is 14 amino acids long. V lost 5 bases and J lost 5; bases outside the gene matches: 4. CDR1 and CDR2 from the germline V gene are SGHVS and FQNEAQ. CDR3 residues: CASSMLAGGETQYF. For the CDR3, the DNA is TGTGCCAGCAGCATGTTAGCGGGAGGGGAGACCCAGTACTTC.

This clonotype has a handful of counts. The V gene is TRBV4-1, the J gene TRBJ2-2, with 7 positions matching TRBD2. CDR1 and CDR2 from the germline V gene are MGHRA and YSYEKL. The V segment lost 1 base and the J segment 6 bases; nucleotides outside the gene matches: 8. The CDR3 has 16 residues. In DNA, the CDR3 is TGCGCCAGCAGCCAAGTCGTATCGGGAGGATCCGGGGAGCTGTTTTTT. It translates to CASSQVVSGGSGELFF.

This sequence joins TRBV2 and TRBJ1-1; a weak D match, TRBD1 (6 bases). CDR1 is SNHLY, CDR2 FYNNEI, per germline. Trimming pared 6 bases from V and 7 bases from J, leaving 12 bases between. This CDR3 is 12 amino acids long. In DNA, the CDR3 is TGTGCCAGCAGGTACACAGGGAGTGAAGCTTTCTTT. This codes for CASRYTGSEAFF. Supplemented by reference TRBV2 and TRBJ1-1, the full variable domain reads EPEVTQTPSHQVTQMGQEVILRCVPISNHLYFYWYRQILGQKVEFLVSFYNNEISEKSEIFDDQFSVERPDGSNFTLKIRSTKLEDSAMYFCASRYTGSEAFFGQGTRLTVV.

This CDR3 is CASSFRGGGNTIYF. The CDR3 DNA follows: TGTGCCAGCAGCTTCCGGGGAGGAGGAAACACCATATATTTT. V gene TRBV7-8 combines with J gene TRBJ1-3; D gene ambiguous. Germline CDR1 SGHVS, CDR2 FQNEAQ. CDR3 length: 14 residues. Trimming removed 3 bases at V and 4 bases at J, with 10 bases between.

The chain joins TRBV7-3 to TRBJ2-2; D gene uncertain. This CDR3 is 14 amino acids long. V dropped 1 base and J dropped 8 bases, with 11 bases sitting between them. CDR1 and CDR2 from the germline V gene are SGHTA and FQGTGA. The CDR3 bases are TGTGCCAGCAGCTTAATCCCTGACCAAGGGGAGCTGTTTTTT. The encoded protein is CASSLIPDQGELFF.

The chain has TRBV20-1 and TRBJ2-7; 11 bases are a match to TRBD2. The CDR3 totals 17 residues. Trimming cost V 1 base and J 3 bases; bases outside gene matches: 11. The germline gives CDR1 DFQATT, CDR2 SNEGSKA (reference sequence). The CDR3, as DNA: TGCAGTGCTAGAGCTCAACCCGGGACTAGCGGTTTCTACGAGCAGTACTTC. Its protein product is CSARAQPGTSGFYEQYF.

The genes are TRBV5-4 and TRBJ2-7; 9 bases agree with TRBD2. The germline V gene encodes CDR1 SGHNT and CDR2 YYREEE (reference sequence). Losses at the gene ends were 5 bases for V and 1 base for J; bases not matched to a gene: 7. This CDR3 comprises 15 residues. The CDR3 protein is CASSFSGRGSYEQYF. For the CDR3, the DNA is TGTGCCAGCAGTTTTAGCGGGAGAGGGTCCTACGAGCAGTACTTC.

The chain joins TRBV28 to TRBJ2-7, with a tentative D call TRBD1 (6 bases). V lost 5 bases, J lost 5 bases, and 16 bases lay in between. Germline loops: CDR1 MDHEN, CDR2 SYDVKM. This CDR3 region has 14 residues. CDR3 nucleotides: TGTGCCAGCAGTAACTCGAGGGGGTCCCACGAGCAGTACTTC. Protein: CASSNSRGSHEQYF.

This clonotype has only a few counts. The rearrangement links TRBV11-3 to TRBJ1-2, with D possibly TRBD1 on 6 matching bases. V was trimmed by 1 base and J by 6 bases, leaving 15 bases between them. CDR1 and CDR2 from the germline V gene are SGHNT and YENEEA. The CDR3 has 15 residues. CDR3 sequence reads: CASSLGTDRINGYTF. The CDR3 region has the DNA TGTGCCAGCAGCTTAGGGACCGACAGGATAAATGGCTACACCTTC.

The chain combines TRBV27 with TRBJ1-1; D is unresolved. Trimming removed 4 bases from V and 4 bases from J, with 4 bases in between. CDR1 and CDR2 from the germline V gene are MNHEY and SMNVEV (reference sequence). This CDR3 region has 11 residues. CDR3 protein: CASSSRTEAFF. The CDR3 bases are TGTGCCAGCAGTTCCCGCACTGAAGCTTTCTTT.

The genes are TRBV20-1 and TRBJ1-6, with a tentative D call TRBD1 (6 bases). Deletions cut 5 bases from V and 6 bases from J, with 14 bases between. CDR3 length: 14 residues. CDR1 DFQATT and CDR2 SNEGSKA come from the germline V gene (reference sequence). CDR3 DNA sequence: TGCAGTGCTGCGGGAGGGGGAGTTAATTCACCCCTCCACTTT. Its translation: CSAAGGGVNSPLHF.

The gene calls are TRBV20-1 and TRBJ1-5; D is perhaps TRBD1 (5 bases). Trimming took off 4 bases at V and 4 bases at J, with 14 bases between the two ends. The germline V gene encodes CDR1 DFQATT and CDR2 SNEGSKA (reference sequence). This CDR3 spans 14 amino acids. The CDR3 sequence: CSAIKTEPNQPQHF. The CDR3 bases are TGCAGTGCTATCAAGACAGAGCCAAATCAGCCCCAGCATTTT.

The chain links TRBV6-1 to TRBJ2-5; TRBD1 matches at 8 bases. CDR1 MNHNS and CDR2 SASEGT come from the germline V gene. The CDR3 totals 14 residues. The J segment lost 2 bases and the V segment lost 7 bases, leaving 6 bases of the junction unmatched. CDR3 bases: TGTGCCAGCACCAAACAGGGGGGACAAGAGACCCAGTACTTC. As protein: CASTKQGGQETQYF.

The chain couples TRBV7-2 to TRBJ1-1; D gene unclear. The CDR3 totals 16 residues. The ends were cut back, 4 bases at V and 4 bases at J, with 19 bases in the middle. The V gene's germline CDR1 is SGHTA and CDR2 FQGNSA. The CDR3 DNA is TGTGCCAGCAGCTCCAATTCCGGGGTGCGCGGCACTGAAGCTTTCTTT. Protein sequence: CASSSNSGVRGTEAFF. Full variable domain (remainder filled in from reference TRBV7-2 and TRBJ1-1): GAGVSQSPSNKVTEKGKDVELRCDPISGHTALYWYRQSLGQGLEFLIYFQGNSAPDKSGLPSDRFSAERTGGSVSTLTIQRTQQEDSAVYLCASSSNSGVRGTEAFFGQGTRLTVV.

V gene TRBV20-1 combines with J gene TRBJ2-5, with 7 nucleotides matching TRBD2. This CDR3 has 14 amino acids. Germline-derived CDR1 and CDR2 are DFQATT and SNEGSKA (reference sequence). V gave up 6 bases and J gave up 2 bases; unmatched junction bases: 9. The DNA for the CDR3 is TGCAGTGCCGTAAAAGCGGGGCTTCAAGAGACCCAGTACTTC. As protein: CSAVKAGLQETQYF.

J is TRBJ2-7 and V is TRBV2, with D unclear. The V end was cut by 6 bases, the J end by 0 bases, with 12 bases between. From germline, CDR1 is SNHLY and CDR2 FYNNEI. This CDR3 has 14 amino acids. CDR3 DNA: TGTGCCAGCAGGAATCAACTCGGCTCCTACGAGCAGTACTTC. Amino acids: CASRNQLGSYEQYF.

V is TRBV6-5 and J is TRBJ1-2; 8 bases map to TRBD1. The CDR3 is 15 amino acids. Per the germline V gene, CDR1 is MNHEY and CDR2 is SVGAGI. V lost 0 bases, J lost 5 bases, and 5 bases stayed unmatched. This CDR3 is CASSYSGTGSYGYTF. CDR3 nucleotides: TGTGCCAGCAGTTACTCCGGGACAGGCTCATATGGCTACACCTTC.

V is TRBV20-1 and J is TRBJ2-2, with 9 bases aligning to TRBD2. Germline-derived CDR1 and CDR2 are DFQATT and SNEGSKA (reference sequence). Unmatched junction bases numbered 6, after V lost 1 base and J lost 3 bases. The CDR3 runs to 16 residues. The CDR3 coding sequence is TGCAGTGCTAGAGCGACTAGCGGCGGGGACACCGGGGAGCTGTTTTTT. Protein product: CSARATSGGDTGELFF.

The rearrangement joins TRBV2 to TRBJ2-4, with D possibly being TRBD1 or TRBD2 (6 bases each). Trimming removed 6 bases from V and 6 bases from J, with 12 bases in between. The CDR3 has 13 residues. Germline V gives CDR1 SNHLY, CDR2 FYNNEI. As DNA, the CDR3 is TGTGCCAGCAGCGGGGGCGTTGGAAACATTCAGTACTTC. It encodes CASSGGVGNIQYF.

The chain uses TRBV6-1 and TRBJ1-6; D call uncertain. Trimming cost V 4 bases and J 9 bases, with 13 bases left between them. Per the germline V gene, CDR1 is MNHNS and CDR2 is SASEGT. CDR3 length equals 14 residues. Here the CDR3 DNA reads TGTGCCAGCAGTGGTGCATGGGGAGGTTCACCCCTCCACTTT. It specifies CASSGAWGGSPLHF.

V is TRBV5-1 and J is TRBJ1-2; D is unclear. Germline values: CDR1 SGHRS, CDR2 YFSETQ. This CDR3 region has 14 residues. V was trimmed by 2 bases and J by 1 base, leaving 9 bases between them. CDR3 loop: CASSLEGLNYGYTF. The CDR3, as DNA: TGCGCCAGCAGCTTAGAAGGGCTTAACTATGGCTACACCTTC.

The chain couples TRBV20-1 to TRBJ2-7, with 13 bases matching TRBD2. This CDR3 has 15 residues. Germline CDR1 is DFQATT and CDR2 is SNEGSKA (reference sequence). Trimming removed 4 bases from V and 3 bases from J; junction bases left unmatched: 6. CDR3 amino acids: CSAIPRTSGSYEQYF. The CDR3 bases are TGCAGTGCTATACCACGGACTAGCGGGAGCTACGAGCAGTACTTC.

CDR3 amino acids: CASRGTTSGRGGANVLTF. The CDR3 nucleotides are TGTGCCAGCAGGGGAACGACTAGCGGGAGGGGTGGGGCCAACGTCCTGACTTTC. V gene TRBV9 combines with J gene TRBJ2-6; the match to TRBD2 covers 14 bases. V trimming: 5 bases; J trimming: 3 bases; junction bases outside the gene matches: 7. The CDR3 spans 18 residues. The germline V gene has CDR1 SGDLS and CDR2 YYNGEE.